Below are 5 T cell receptor beta chains sequenced from a single sample in a study of CD8 T cells in Susac syndrome. Random hexamers were used to reverse transcribe roughly 0.5 to 1 ug of RNA. TCRdb re-called the immunoSEQ multiplex PCR reads through MiXCR, storing one row per CDR3 protein. Of some 70,000 distinct CDR3 sequences detected, around 96% appear once; the ten largest clones hold 0.5% to 0.7%. The sequenced sample was CD8+ T cells from PBMCs. Every receptor here comes from a human donor with multiple sclerosis.

The chain carries TRBV12-3 or TRBV12-4 and TRBJ2-7; D may be TRBD1 (5 bases). Deletions cut 7 bases from V and 3 bases from J, with 16 bases between. The CDR3 runs to 14 residues. The CDR3 spells CASTKAQGNYEQYF. Written as DNA, the CDR3 is TGTGCCAGCACCAAGGCCCAGGGAAACTACGAGCAGTACTTC.

V gene TRBV29-1 combines with J gene TRBJ2-6, with D possibly matching TRBD2 (6 bases). Germline CDR1 SQVTM, CDR2 ANQGSEA. V was shortened by 6 bases and J by 1 base, with 19 bases between the two germline ends. The CDR3 contains 17 residues. The CDR3 region has the DNA TGCAGCGTGGCTAGCGTACCTGCAGTTTCTGGGGCCAACGTCCTGACTTTC. This sequence encodes CSVASVPAVSGANVLTF.

This chain uses TRBV20-1 with TRBJ2-7, with 12 bases that match TRBD1. Germline V lookup: CDR1 DFQATT, CDR2 SNEGSKA (reference sequence). V lost 1 base, J lost 3 bases, and 7 bases stayed unmatched. CDR3 size: 16 residues. In DNA form, the CDR3 reads TGCAGTGCTAGAGGCCGCGGGACAGGGGGCTTCTACGAGCAGTACTTC. Its translation: CSARGRGTGGFYEQYF.

The gene calls are TRBV5-4 and TRBJ1-2, with D perhaps matching TRBD1 (6 bases). Looked up from germline, CDR1 is SGHNT and CDR2 is YYREEE (reference sequence). The germline V and J ends were trimmed by 0 bases and 1 base, with 10 bases remaining between them. This CDR3 spans 15 amino acids. The CDR3 region has the DNA TGTGCCAGCAGCTTGGACAGGGTCTTTAACTATGGCTACACCTTC. This codes for CASSLDRVFNYGYTF.

This chain links TRBV7-9 with TRBJ2-7; 9 bases map to TRBD1. The CDR3 runs 14 residues. Trimming removed 5 bases from V and 6 bases from J; junction bases left unmatched: 8. Germline V gene lookup returns CDR1 SEHNR and CDR2 FQNEAQ (reference sequence). The CDR3 nucleotides are TGTGCCAGCAGCATGACAGGGGGAGTCTCCGAGCAGTACTTC. Translating it yields CASSMTGGVSEQYF. Complete variable domain (other parts from reference TRBV7-9 and TRBJ2-7): DTGVSQNPRHKITKRGQNVTFRCDPISEHNRLYWYRQTLGQGPEFLTYFQNEAQLEKSRLLSDRFSAERPKGSFSTLEIQRTEQGDSAMYLCASSMTGGVSEQYFGPGTRLTVT.